The rows below give T cell receptor beta chains drawn from one sample of a study of cytomegalovirus exposure and HLA in healthy donors. Here immunoSEQ multiplex PCR was the method, and the copy in TCRdb shows in-frame clones only, minus some. The sample has 150,000 to 200,000 clones; just under 80% are singletons. The sequenced material came from PBMCs. These receptors originate from a woman between 45 and 60 years old in good health and CMV-seronegative. Each CDR3 is given with its conserved first and last residue. D genes are given only for firm matches. Rows may omit the clone size; those that give it use once, few, many or a size class.

clone size	CDR3 length	V gene	J gene	D gene	CDR3 DNA	CDR3 protein
-	14	TRBV5-5	TRBJ2-1	-	TGTGCCAGCAGCCAGGGGCATGGGTTTGGTGAGCAGTTCTTC	CASSQGHGFGEQFF
-	16	TRBV5-6	TRBJ1-4	-	TGTGCCAGCAGCCTGGGGACGCCAGCGGCTAATGAAAAACTGTTTTTT	CASSLGTPAANEKLFF
-	16	TRBV5-1	TRBJ2-5	-	TGCGCCAGCAGCTTGACCAGCGGATTACCCCAAGAGACCCAGTACTTC	CASSLTSGLPQETQYF
-	16	TRBV7-6	TRBJ2-7	TRBD1	TGTGCCAGCAGCTTATCACCGAGACAGGGGTTTTACGAGCAGTACTTC	CASSLSPRQGFYEQYF
-	13	TRBV6-4	TRBJ2-1	TRBD2	TGTGCCAGCAGCGGGACTAGCTACAATGAGCAGTTCTTC	CASSGTSYNEQFF
-	17	TRBV5-6	TRBJ2-4	TRBD1	TGTGCCAGCAGCTTGATTGTACTCCCGACAGGGGTAAACATTCAGTACTTC	CASSLIVLPTGVNIQYF
once	17	TRBV13	TRBJ2-3	TRBD2	TGTGCCAGCAGCTCGAGGACTAGCGGGTGGGGGGCAGATACGCAGTATTTT	CASSSRTSGWGADTQYF
-	12	TRBV2	TRBJ1-2	-	TGTGCCAGCAGTGACAGGGTTGGTGGCTACACCTTC	CASSDRVGGYTF
-	15	TRBV10-3	TRBJ1-1	-	TGTGCCATCAGTGAGAAACAGCAGCTCGGCACTGAAGCTTTCTTT	CAISEKQQLGTEAFF
-	12	TRBV2	TRBJ2-5	-	TGTGCCAGCATCGGGGTGGGAGCGACCCAGTACTTC	CASIGVGATQYF
once	15	TRBV19	TRBJ2-2	TRBD2	TGTGCCAGTAGTAAAACTAGCGGGGCCACCGGGGAGCTGTTTTTT	CASSKTSGATGELFF
-	15	TRBV9	TRBJ2-7	TRBD2	TGTGCCAGCAGCCCGGGACTAGGCTCTTCCTACGAGCAGTACTTC	CASSPGLGSSYEQYF
-	15	TRBV5-1	TRBJ1-2	-	TGCGCCAGCAGCCCCGAGGCACACATGACCTATGGCTACACCTTC	CASSPEAHMTYGYTF
-	16	TRBV7-2	TRBJ2-3	-	TGTGCCAGCAGCCTTTGGGGGGGCGGGCTTACAGATACGCAGTATTTT	CASSLWGGGLTDTQYF
-	14	TRBV6-1	TRBJ1-3	TRBD1	TGTGCCAGCAGCAGGGACAGGGCTGGAAACACCATATATTTT	CASSRDRAGNTIYF
-	16	TRBV9	TRBJ2-3	TRBD2	TGTGCCAGCAGCGTGGGGACTAGCGGGAGCACAGATACGCAGTATTTT	CASSVGTSGSTDTQYF
-	14	TRBV10-3	TRBJ1-5	TRBD1	TGTGCCATCAGTGAACGACAGGGGGGTCAGCCCCAGCATTTT	CAISERQGGQPQHF
-	15	TRBV28	TRBJ1-3	TRBD1	TGTGCCAGCAGTGGGGCAGGGGGTTCTGGAAACACCATATATTTT	CASSGAGGSGNTIYF
-	14	TRBV5-5	TRBJ2-7	-	TGTGCCAGCAGCTTGGCCCGAGGGGGGGTAGGGCAGTACTTC	CASSLARGGVGQYF
few	14	TRBV27	TRBJ2-7	TRBD2	TGTGCCAGCAATCCCTGGGCGGGGGCCTACGAGCAGTACTTC	CASNPWAGAYEQYF
-	16	TRBV2	TRBJ1-4	-	TGTGCCAGCAGCTCCCCCGGGGGGGGAACTAATGAAAAACTGTTTTTT	CASSSPGGGTNEKLFF
-	14	TRBV5-1	TRBJ1-1	-	TGCGCCAGCAGGGGGGACACCGGGAACACTGAAGCTTTCTTT	CASRGDTGNTEAFF
-	14	TRBV7-2	TRBJ2-2	-	TGTGCCAGCAGCACCAGGGGATTCACCGGGGAGCTGTTTTTT	CASSTRGFTGELFF
-	13	TRBV19	TRBJ2-1	-	TGTGCCAGTACTGGCGGGACCTACAATGAGCAGTTCTTC	CASTGGTYNEQFF
-	14	TRBV15	TRBJ2-3	TRBD1	TGTGCCACCAGCAATGACAGGGTGTCAGATACGCAGTATTTT	CATSNDRVSDTQYF
-	15	TRBV7-2	TRBJ1-3	-	TGTGCCAGCAGCTTAGACGGTAGTTCTGGAAACACCATATATTTT	CASSLDGSSGNTIYF
-	15	TRBV7-6	TRBJ2-7	-	TGTGCCAGCAGCGTAGACACCTCGAAAACCTACGAGCAGTACTTC	CASSVDTSKTYEQYF
-	14	TRBV6-5	TRBJ1-5	-	TGTGCCAGCAGGGCGGACAGCCTGAATCAGCCCCAGCATTTT	CASRADSLNQPQHF
-	16	TRBV5-4	TRBJ1-4	-	TGTGCCACCCGAGATAGAGGCGTCGGGGGAGCCGGAAAACTGTTTTTT	CATRDRGVGGAGKLFF
-	15	TRBV9	TRBJ2-5	-	TGTGCCAGCAGCGGAGGACAGCCAGTAACTGGGGAGCAGTACTTC	CASSGGQPVTGEQYF
-	15	TRBV25-1	TRBJ1-1	-	TGTGCCAGCAGTGCGATCCAGGGTTTGAACACTGAAGCTTTCTTT	CASSAIQGLNTEAFF
once	15	TRBV28	TRBJ1-5	TRBD1	TGTGCCAGCAGCATAGCGGGACAGGGGTTCCAGCCCCAGCATTTT	CASSIAGQGFQPQHF
-	13	TRBV28	TRBJ1-5	-	TGTGCCAGCAGGCGGACAGATAGTCAGCCCCAGCATTTT	CASRRTDSQPQHF
-	15	TRBV2	TRBJ1-5	TRBD1	TGTGCCAGCAGTGGGGGACAGGGGGCTTTTCAGCCCCAGCATTTT	CASSGGQGAFQPQHF
few	15	TRBV5-6	TRBJ2-7	TRBD1	TGTGCCAGCAGCTGGAGAAGGACAGGGTTTTTCGAGCAGTACTTC	CASSWRRTGFFEQYF
-	12	TRBV6-1	TRBJ2-3	-	TGTGCCATCAGTGTCTTTACAGATACGCAGTATTTT	CAISVFTDTQYF
few	12	TRBV10-3	TRBJ2-3	TRBD1	TGTGCCATAGGACAGGGACCAGATACGCAGTATTTT	CAIGQGPDTQYF
-	16	TRBV2	TRBJ1-5	TRBD1	TGTGCCAGCAGTTTTCAGACAGGGGGTTGGGATCAGCCCCAGCATTTT	CASSFQTGGWDQPQHF
-	16	TRBV5-1	TRBJ2-5	TRBD2	TGCGCCAGCAGCCCCCGGACTAGCGGGGGGCAAGAGACCCAGTACTTC	CASSPRTSGGQETQYF
-	15	TRBV7-8	TRBJ2-5	-	TGTGCCAGCAGCTTGAATTTACTACTCCCCGAGACCCAGTACTTC	CASSLNLLLPETQYF
-	17	TRBV5-1	TRBJ1-2	-	TGCGCCAGCAGCTTGGGAGCCATAGACCCGCGGACTTATGGCTACACCTTC	CASSLGAIDPRTYGYTF
-	13	TRBV4-3	TRBJ2-3	-	TGCGCCAGCAGCCAAGATTGGAAAGGGGGATCGTATTTT	CASSQDWKGGSYF
-	16	TRBV2	TRBJ2-2	TRBD2	TGTGCCAGCTTTCCCACTAGCGGGAGAAAGTCCGGGGAGCTGTTTTTT	CASFPTSGRKSGELFF
-	18	TRBV28	TRBJ1-2	-	TGTGCCAGCAGTCCCCTCGGAGGGGTGTTTATCACTAACTATGGCTACACCTTC	CASSPLGGVFITNYGYTF
-	15	TRBV28	TRBJ1-4	-	TGTGCCAGCAGTACCCCGGACAGACCTAATGAAAAACTGTTTTTT	CASSTPDRPNEKLFF
-	16	TRBV6-5	TRBJ1-1	-	TGTGCCAGCAGTTATAAGCAGGGGACGGTGAACACTGAAGCTTTCTTT	CASSYKQGTVNTEAFF
-	17	TRBV4-3	TRBJ2-2	TRBD1	TGCGCCAGCAGCCAATCGTCGACAGGGCAGGACACCGGGGAGCTGTTTTTT	CASSQSSTGQDTGELFF
-	12	TRBV28	TRBJ1-1	-	TGTGCCAGCAGTTTGTCCCGGACTGAAGCTTTCTTT	CASSLSRTEAFF
-	16	TRBV11-3	TRBJ1-1	-	TGTGCCAGCAGCTTCCGTCCGACAGTGAGGAACACTGAAGCTTTCTTT	CASSFRPTVRNTEAFF
-	13	TRBV6-6	TRBJ2-7	-	TGTGCCAGCACCGCGGACAGCCTTTACGAGCAGTACTTC	CASTADSLYEQYF